The clone carrying this T cell receptor (beta chain) was found a few times. Its antigen is not identified. The record originates from a study of T cells after yellow fever vaccination. Background on the study: Where fractions had low cell numbers, libraries were prepared from them with the SMART-Seq v4 Ultra Low Input RNA kit.

TCRdb processed the 5' RACE reads anew with MiXCR; each CDR3 protein has one entry. The sample lists some 500,000 distinct CDR3 sequences, about 13% occurring once. The study's findings and limits: Most clones from primary vaccination were detected again post-booster (around 96% CD4, about 85% CD8).

From germline, CDR1 is SEHNR and CDR2 FQNEAQ (reference sequence). The CDR3 consists of 12 residues. Trimming shortened V by 4 bases and J by 13 bases, and 14 bases separated the two germline ends. The receptor was isolated from a young man who received the YFV17D yellow fever vaccine. The chain recombines TRBV7-9 with TRBJ2-1; a possible D gene is TRBD2 (6 bases). The material sequenced was PBMCs, taken on the day of the yellow fever booster vaccination. The CDR3 coding sequence is TGTGCCAGCAGCTCGGACCGGGACTGCCAGTTCTTC. It codes for CASSSDRDCQFF.